Below are 29 T cell receptor beta chains sequenced from a single sample in a study of shared clonotypes between healthy human individuals (dated by TCRdb to the early 2020s). The library was prepared using the immunoSEQ multiplex PCR assay. What TCRdb holds here is the immuneACCESS table cut down to in-frame rearrangements. Part of the clones is not present; checked against another copy, under half of the missing clones reflect an unresolved V gene, and the others are unexplained. The sample has about 1 million clones on record, roughly 80% of them singletons. The top ten clonotypes cover roughly 1.4% of the sample. Sequenced material: memory CD4+ T cells sorted from blood. The sample's cell subset or site label is to be understood as: CD45RA-negative fraction. Source of these receptors: a man between 18 and 35 years old in good health.

Notes on this clone: Sequence at one end of the junction differs from germline and may be a read error. The rearrangement uses TRBV14 and TRBJ2-1; 13 bases map to TRBD2. From germline, CDR1 is SGHDN and CDR2 FVKESK. The CDR3 is made up of 14 amino acids. CDR3 sequence (DNA): TGTGCCAGCAGCCGGACTAGCGGGAGTCTCGGTACGGTCTTC. Protein product: CASSRTSGSLGTVF.

The chain links TRBV9 to TRBJ2-3, with 11 positions matching TRBD2. From germline, CDR1 is SGDLS and CDR2 YYNGEE. Trimming took 4 bases from V and 4 from J; bases not matched to a gene: 5. The CDR3 is 15 residues long. The DNA for the CDR3 is TGTGCCAGCAGCCCCCATAGCGGGGGGGCAGATACGCAGTATTTT. The encoded protein is CASSPHSGGADTQYF.

The CDR3 region has the DNA TGCAGCGTTGTTACAGGGCTAAAAGGAAACACCATATATTTT. Protein: CSVVTGLKGNTIYF. The V gene is TRBV29-1, the J gene TRBJ1-3, with D possibly being TRBD1 (6 bases). This CDR3 has 14 residues. Trimming removed 4 bases at V and 4 bases at J, with 14 bases between. Germline CDR1 reads SQVTM; CDR2 reads ANQGSEA.

This sequence joins TRBV19 and TRBJ1-1; 7 bases fit TRBD1. Losses at the gene ends were 6 bases for V and 0 bases for J; bases not matched to a gene: 7. Germline assignment: CDR1 LNHDA and CDR2 SQIVND (reference sequence). CDR3 length: 15 residues. CDR3 DNA sequence: TGTGCCAGTAGGGGAGCAGGGACAGTGAACACTGAAGCTTTCTTT. Protein: CASRGAGTVNTEAFF. The full variable domain, in which reference TRBV19 and TRBJ1-1 provide the parts outside the CDR3, is DGGITQSPKYLFRKEGQNVTLSCEQNLNHDAMYWYRQDPGQGLRLIYYSQIVNDFQKGDIAEGYSVSREKKESFPLTVTSAQKNPTAFYLCASRGAGTVNTEAFFGQGTRLTVV.

The chain employs TRBV7-6 and TRBJ2-7, with a tentative D call TRBD2 (6 bases). With 5 bases removed from V and 5 bases from J, the gap between germline ends came to 16 bases. Germline CDR1 reads SGHVS; CDR2 reads FNYEAQ. The CDR3 consists of 14 residues. Here the CDR3 DNA reads TGTGCCAGCAGCCTCGTGGGGGGTAACAACGAGCAGTACTTC. It is translated as CASSLVGGNNEQYF.

The chain couples TRBV14 to TRBJ1-5, with D perhaps TRBD1 (6 bases). In germline, CDR1 is SGHDN, CDR2 FVKESK. Trimming took off 1 base at V and 5 bases at J, with 6 bases between the two ends. This CDR3 is 13 amino acids long. Here the CDR3 DNA reads TGTGCCAGCAGCCAAGCAGGGGATCAGCCCCAGCATTTT. The encoded protein is CASSQAGDQPQHF.

The chain links TRBV28 to TRBJ1-6; possible D gene TRBD1, 5 bases. The V gene's germline CDR1 is MDHEN and CDR2 SYDVKM. The V gene lost 6 bases and the J gene lost 7 bases, with 13 bases spanning the gap. This CDR3 is 14 amino acids long. CDR3 residues: CASRRDSVNSPLHF. In nucleotides, the CDR3 is TGTGCCAGCAGAAGAGACAGCGTCAATTCACCCCTCCACTTT.

The genes are TRBV5-1 and TRBJ2-6; the D gene is possibly TRBD2 (5 bases). Trimming shortened V by 0 bases and J by 3 bases, and 13 bases separated the two germline ends. Germline loops: CDR1 SGHRS, CDR2 YFSETQ. CDR3 length: 17 amino acids. CDR3 loop: CASSLAEASGGANVLTF. CDR3 sequence (DNA): TGCGCCAGCAGCTTGGCCGAGGCGAGCGGTGGGGCCAACGTCCTGACTTTC.

The rearrangement joins TRBV9 to TRBJ1-3; weak D call: TRBD1 (5 bases). The CDR3 covers 14 residues. V was trimmed by 7 bases and J by 0 bases, leaving 11 bases between them. In germline, CDR1 is SGDLS, CDR2 YYNGEE. This CDR3 is CASRPGGSGNTIYF. CDR3 DNA sequence: TGTGCCAGCCGGCCCGGGGGCTCTGGAAACACCATATATTTT.

The chain carries TRBV6-6 and TRBJ1-4; D not resolved. Germline-derived CDR1 and CDR2 are MNHNY and SVGAGI (reference sequence). There are 13 residues in the CDR3. V was pared by 1 base and J by 5 bases, with 5 bases between. DNA for the CDR3: TGTGCCAGCAGTTACTACATGAATGAAAAACTGTTTTTT. Its translation is CASSYYMNEKLFF.

The rearrangement links TRBV4-3 to TRBJ2-2; weak D call: TRBD2 (6 bases). The CDR3 loop spans 14 amino acids. The V end was cut by 4 bases, the J end by 5 bases, with 11 bases between. Germline CDR1 LGHNA, CDR2 YSLEER. CDR3 sequence reads: CASSREVRTGELFF. The CDR3 DNA reads TGCGCCAGCAGCCGGGAGGTCAGGACCGGGGAGCTGTTTTTT.

The CDR3 is CASSSRDYQETQYF. The CDR3 nucleotides are TGTGCCAGCAGCTCCCGGGACTACCAAGAGACCCAGTACTTC. The genes are TRBV5-4 and TRBJ2-5; perhaps TRBD2 as D (6 bases). V dropped 3 bases and J dropped 0 bases, with 9 bases sitting between them. CDR3 length equals 14 residues. The germline V gene has CDR1 SGHNT and CDR2 YYREEE (reference sequence).

The rearrangement joins TRBV5-6 to TRBJ2-7, with D possibly called TRBD1 or TRBD2 (6 bases each). The CDR3 runs to 14 residues. Germline loops: CDR1 SGHDT, CDR2 YYEEEE. V lost 2 bases to trimming and J lost 2 bases, with 11 bases between them. DNA of the CDR3: TGTGCCAGCAGCTTAAAGGGGGGAACCTACGAGCAGTACTTC. Translation: CASSLKGGTYEQYF.

This rearrangement joins TRBV11-2 to TRBJ2-1, with a tentative D call TRBD2 (6 bases). This CDR3 is 15 amino acids long. Per germline, CDR1 SGHAT and CDR2 FQNNGV. Trimming pared 5 bases from V and 9 bases from J, leaving 20 bases between. Written as DNA, the CDR3 is TGTGCCAGCAGCGGGGACGCTCTCGGGGACTTTGAGCAGTTCTTC. Amino acid sequence: CASSGDALGDFEQFF. Full variable domain (remainder filled in from reference TRBV11-2 and TRBJ2-1): EAGVAQSPRYKIIEKRQSVAFWCNPISGHATLYWYQQILGQGPKLLIQFQNNGVVDDSQLPKDRFSAERLKGVDSTLKIQPAKLEDSAVYLCASSGDALGDFEQFFGPGTRLTVL.

The rearrangement links TRBV4-1 to TRBJ1-4, with no clear D. The CDR3 spans 13 residues. V shed 8 bases and J shed 8 bases, with 15 bases lying between them. Germline V gene data show CDR1 as MGHRA and CDR2 as YSYEKL. The CDR3 DNA follows: TGCGCCAGCGAGGTGGCCTTTGGGGAAAAACTGTTTTTT. Translation: CASEVAFGEKLFF.

This chain connects TRBV19 to TRBJ2-2, with TRBD2 matching over 8 bases. CDR3 length: 15 residues. Germline V gene data show CDR1 as LNHDA and CDR2 as SQIVND (reference sequence). Germline trimming cut 6 bases from V and 6 bases from J; bases unmatched to any gene: 9. The CDR3 here is CASRTGTRFPGELFF. The CDR3 nucleotides are TGTGCCAGTAGGACCGGGACTAGATTTCCCGGGGAGCTGTTTTTT. The full variable domain, its missing parts supplied by reference TRBV19 and TRBJ2-2, is DGGITQSPKYLFRKEGQNVTLSCEQNLNHDAMYWYRQDPGQGLRLIYYSQIVNDFQKGDIAEGYSVSREKKESFPLTVTSAQKNPTAFYLCASRTGTRFPGELFFGEGSRLTVL.

The table lists this clone with a count of one. This chain joins TRBV12-5 and TRBJ1-4; D is unresolved. Per the germline V gene, CDR1 is LGHNT and CDR2 is FRNRAP. The CDR3 length is 15 residues. Deletions cut 6 bases from V and 8 bases from J, with 19 bases between. The CDR3 region is CASGLFKTAEEKLFF. The CDR3 region has the DNA TGTGCTAGTGGCCTTTTCAAAACAGCGGAAGAAAAACTGTTTTTT.

V is TRBV6-1 and J is TRBJ2-7; TRBD1 matches at 10 bases. V shed 4 bases and J 2 bases; nucleotides not matched to a gene: 5. The CDR3 is 15 amino acids. Per germline, CDR1 MNHNS and CDR2 SASEGT. CDR3 sequence: CASSAGTGETYEQYF. The DNA for the CDR3 is TGTGCCAGCAGTGCGGGGACAGGGGAGACCTACGAGCAGTACTTC.

The chain links TRBV6-1 to TRBJ1-5, with a possible D match to TRBD1 (6 bases). Between the trimmed V and J ends, which lost 2 bases and 5 bases, there was a span of 7 bases. The CDR3 consists of 13 residues. CDR1 is MNHNS, CDR2 SASEGT, per germline. In DNA form, the CDR3 reads TGTGCCAGCAGTGAAAACAGGGATCAGCCCCAGCATTTT. Translating it yields CASSENRDQPQHF.

V is TRBV7-8 and J is TRBJ2-1; no definite D call. CDR1 and CDR2 (germline): SGHVS, FQNEAQ. V gave up 3 bases and J gave up 6 bases, with 12 bases separating them. The CDR3 has 14 amino acids. The CDR3 region is CASSFRTLGNEQFF. The CDR3, as DNA: TGTGCCAGCAGCTTCAGGACCCTCGGCAATGAGCAGTTCTTC.

This chain uses TRBV7-8 with TRBJ2-7; tentative D call: TRBD2 (6 bases). The CDR3 consists of 14 residues. Germline CDR1 and CDR2: SGHVS and FQNEAQ. The V end was cut by 5 bases, the J end by 0 bases, with 11 bases between. As DNA, the CDR3 is TGTGCCAGCAGCCCCGGGACTTTCTCCTACGAGCAGTACTTC. Translated: CASSPGTFSYEQYF.

The gene calls are TRBV28 and TRBJ2-7, with D unresolved. Germline V gene lookup returns CDR1 MDHEN and CDR2 SYDVKM. The CDR3 runs 15 residues. V gave up 6 bases and J gave up 3 bases, with 18 bases separating them. CDR3 region: CASRSSGRTIYEQYF. CDR3 DNA: TGTGCCAGCAGATCCTCAGGACGGACCATCTACGAGCAGTACTTC.

The chain combines TRBV4-1 with TRBJ2-2, with D possibly being TRBD1 or TRBD2 (6 bases each). V dropped 4 bases and J dropped 4 bases, with 13 bases sitting between them. This CDR3 contains 15 residues. Germline loops: CDR1 MGHRA, CDR2 YSYEKL. This CDR3 reads CASSRGGLFTGELFF. The CDR3 DNA reads TGCGCCAGCAGCCGAGGGGGGCTGTTCACCGGGGAGCTGTTTTTT.

J is TRBJ1-4 and V is TRBV28; 8 nucleotides match TRBD1. The CDR3 extends over 14 amino acids. J was trimmed by 6 bases and V by 4 bases; bases with no gene match: 4. Germline V gene sequence: CDR1 MDHEN, CDR2 SYDVKM. CDR3 sequence: CASSSRGLDEKLFF. The CDR3 DNA reads TGTGCCAGCAGTTCCAGGGGGCTGGATGAAAAACTGTTTTTT.

The rearrangement joins TRBV10-2 to TRBJ2-7; D ambiguous. Germline V lookup: CDR1 WSHSY, CDR2 SAAADI. The germline V and J ends were trimmed by 8 bases and 6 bases, with 17 bases remaining between them. The CDR3 runs 13 residues. CDR3 nucleotide sequence: TGCGCCAGCGGGCTAGTATTTGATGGCGAGCAGTACTTC. Protein: CASGLVFDGEQYF.

The table lists this clone with many counts. The chain combines TRBV18 with TRBJ2-2, with D perhaps matching TRBD2 (6 bases). Germline V gene lookup returns CDR1 KGHSH and CDR2 LQKENI. There are 16 residues in the CDR3. V was clipped by 2 bases and J by 2 bases, with 12 bases between them. The CDR3 spells CASSPGIGTNTGELFF. The DNA for the CDR3 is TGTGCCAGCTCACCAGGAATAGGGACTAACACCGGGGAGCTGTTTTTT.

CDR3 coding DNA: TGTGCCAGCAGTTTATGGAGTTCCTCTGGAAACACCATATATTTT. This translates into CASSLWSSSGNTIYF. V and J are TRBV27 and TRBJ1-3; no firm D call. V was clipped by 1 base and J by 0 bases, with 7 bases between them. The V gene's germline CDR1 is MNHEY and CDR2 SMNVEV (reference sequence). The CDR3 spans 15 residues.

This chain uses TRBV19 with TRBJ2-2; tentative D call: TRBD1 (5 bases). Trimming shortened V by 6 bases and J by 3 bases, and 14 bases separated the two germline ends. The CDR3 consists of 15 residues. Germline loops: CDR1 LNHDA, CDR2 SQIVND (reference sequence). The CDR3 region is CASRVSDSYTGELFF. The CDR3 DNA follows: TGTGCCAGTAGGGTATCTGACAGTTACACCGGGGAGCTGTTTTTT. The full variable domain, rest sourced from reference TRBV19 and TRBJ2-2, is DGGITQSPKYLFRKEGQNVTLSCEQNLNHDAMYWYRQDPGQGLRLIYYSQIVNDFQKGDIAEGYSVSREKKESFPLTVTSAQKNPTAFYLCASRVSDSYTGELFFGEGSRLTVL.

The CDR3 sequence: CAIGPGNSPLHF. Here the CDR3 DNA reads TGTGCCATCGGTCCCGGGAATTCACCCCTCCACTTT. The V and J genes are TRBV10-3 and TRBJ1-6, with D hard to call. This CDR3 has 12 residues. In germline, CDR1 is ENHRY, CDR2 SYGVKD. Trimming took 8 bases from V and 7 from J, leaving 9 bases between them.